This T cell receptor beta chain is from a study of blood T cell repertoires in COVID-19. Study background: Donors in the United States, Italy and Spain gave samples during acute or convalescent COVID-19.

Original data processing: Nucleated cell counts were estimated from reference gene primer amplification. The table came from immunoSEQ multiplex PCR; TCRdb's copy has only in-frame clones and leaves some out. From that table come the V and J calls and clone size; the DNA was used to work out D and trimming. The sample yields 130,000 or so clones, 70% to 85% seen once. Germline V lookup: CDR1 MNHEY, CDR2 SVGEGT. V lost 6 bases and J 7 bases, leaving 13 bases between the germline ends. This CDR3 comprises 13 residues. The chain couples TRBV6-2 or TRBV6-3 to TRBJ1-5, with D unresolved. Sequenced sample: peripheral blood. The source of this sequence is a woman in her 70s with acute or convalescent COVID-19. This chain's CDR3 is CASSHPSRQPQHF. CDR3 nucleotides: TGTGCCAGCAGCCATCCCTCGCGGCAGCCCCAGCATTTT.